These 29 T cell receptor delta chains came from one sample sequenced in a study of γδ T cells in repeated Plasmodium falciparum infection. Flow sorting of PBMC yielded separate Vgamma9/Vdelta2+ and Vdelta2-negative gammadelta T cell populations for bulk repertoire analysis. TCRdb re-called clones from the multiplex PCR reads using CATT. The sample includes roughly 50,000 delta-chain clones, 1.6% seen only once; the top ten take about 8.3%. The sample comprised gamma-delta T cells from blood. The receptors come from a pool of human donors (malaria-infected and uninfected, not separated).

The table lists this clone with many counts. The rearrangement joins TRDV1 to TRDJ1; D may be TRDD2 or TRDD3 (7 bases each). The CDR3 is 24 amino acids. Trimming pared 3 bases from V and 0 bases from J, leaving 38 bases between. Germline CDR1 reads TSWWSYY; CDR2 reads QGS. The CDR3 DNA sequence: TGTGCTCTTGGGGACATACCGCCGAGGTTCCTACGTTCTGGGGGCTGCCGGTACACCGATAAACTCATCTTT. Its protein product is CALGDIPPRFLRSGGCRYTDKLIF.

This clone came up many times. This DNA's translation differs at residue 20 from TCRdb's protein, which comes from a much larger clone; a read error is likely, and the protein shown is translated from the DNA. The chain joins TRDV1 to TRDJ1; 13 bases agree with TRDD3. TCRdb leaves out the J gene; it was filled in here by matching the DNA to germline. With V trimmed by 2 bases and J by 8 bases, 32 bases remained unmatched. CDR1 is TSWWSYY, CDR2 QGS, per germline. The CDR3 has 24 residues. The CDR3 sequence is CALGEWGTTPTPNWGIRVGTKLIF. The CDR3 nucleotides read TGTGCTCTTGGGGAATGGGGAACGACCCCGACTCCGAACTGGGGGATACGCGTCGGCACCAAACTCATCTTT.

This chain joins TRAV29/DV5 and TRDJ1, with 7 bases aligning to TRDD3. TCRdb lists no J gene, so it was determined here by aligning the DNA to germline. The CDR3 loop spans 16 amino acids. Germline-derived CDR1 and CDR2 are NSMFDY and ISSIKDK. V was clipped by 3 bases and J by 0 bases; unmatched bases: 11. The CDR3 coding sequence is TGTGCAGCAACGCTTCGTATAGGGGGATACACCGATAAACTCATCTTT. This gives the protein CAATLRIGGYTDKLIF.

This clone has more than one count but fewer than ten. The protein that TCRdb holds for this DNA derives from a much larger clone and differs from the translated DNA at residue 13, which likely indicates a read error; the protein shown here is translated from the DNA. Written as DNA, the CDR3 is TGTGCTCTTGGGGATCCATCTTCCTTTCCAGCCTGGTATAAACTCATCTTT. Amino acid sequence: CALGDPSSFPAWYKLIF. V and J are TRDV1 and TRDJ1; possible D gene TRDD2, 6 bases. The germline V gene encodes CDR1 TSWWSYY and CDR2 QGS. CDR3 size: 17 residues. Trimming stripped 3 bases from V and 6 bases from J, with 23 bases between.

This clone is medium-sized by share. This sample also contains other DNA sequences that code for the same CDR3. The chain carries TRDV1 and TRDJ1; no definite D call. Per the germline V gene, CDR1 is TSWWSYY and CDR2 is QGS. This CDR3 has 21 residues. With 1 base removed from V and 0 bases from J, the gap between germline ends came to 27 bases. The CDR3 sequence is CALGEHPRRVLYNRYTDKLIF. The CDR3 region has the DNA TGTGCTCTTGGGGAACATCCTCGGCGGGTCCTGTACAACCGGTACACCGATAAACTCATCTTT.

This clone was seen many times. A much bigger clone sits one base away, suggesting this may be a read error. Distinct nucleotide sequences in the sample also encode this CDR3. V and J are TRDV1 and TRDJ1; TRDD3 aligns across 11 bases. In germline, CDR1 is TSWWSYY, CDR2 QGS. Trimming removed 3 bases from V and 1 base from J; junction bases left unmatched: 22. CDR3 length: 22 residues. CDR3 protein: CALGDSSFLGRVWGIRTDKLIF. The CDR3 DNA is TGTGCTCTTGGGGATTCTTCCTTCCTCGGAAGAGTATGGGGGATACGCACCGATAAACTCATCTTT.

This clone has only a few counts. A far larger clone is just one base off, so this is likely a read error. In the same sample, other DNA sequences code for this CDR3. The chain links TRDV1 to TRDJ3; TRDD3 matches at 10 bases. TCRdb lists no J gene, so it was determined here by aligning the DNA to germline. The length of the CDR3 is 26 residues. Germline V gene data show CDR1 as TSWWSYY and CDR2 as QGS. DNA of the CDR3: TGTGCTCTTGGGGAACGGTCCGGGCCTACGGCCTGGGGGATAAGGCCGAGCTCCTGGGACACCAGACAGATGTTTTTC. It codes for CALGERSGPTAWGIRPSSWDTRQMFF.

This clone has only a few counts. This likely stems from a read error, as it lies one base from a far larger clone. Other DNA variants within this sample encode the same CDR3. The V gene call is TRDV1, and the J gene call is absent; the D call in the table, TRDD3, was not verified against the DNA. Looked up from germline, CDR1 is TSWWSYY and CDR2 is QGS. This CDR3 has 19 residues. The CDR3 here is CALGGLRASTLTLTAQLFF. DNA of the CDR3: TGTGCTCTTGGGGGGCTACGAGCCAGCACCCTAACCCTGACAGCACAACTTTTCTTT.

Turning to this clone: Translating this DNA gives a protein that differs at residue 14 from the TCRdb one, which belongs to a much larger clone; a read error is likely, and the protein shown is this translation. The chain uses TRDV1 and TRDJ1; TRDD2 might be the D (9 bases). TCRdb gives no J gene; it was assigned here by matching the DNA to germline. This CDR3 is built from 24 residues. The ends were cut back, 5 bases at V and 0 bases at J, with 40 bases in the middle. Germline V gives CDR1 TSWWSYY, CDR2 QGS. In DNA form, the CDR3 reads TGTGCTCTTGGGAACCAGGCCTTCCTACTCCCTGGGGGACACCGGTTTCAGAACACCGATAAACTCATCTTT. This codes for CALGNQAFLLPGGHRFQNTDKLIF.

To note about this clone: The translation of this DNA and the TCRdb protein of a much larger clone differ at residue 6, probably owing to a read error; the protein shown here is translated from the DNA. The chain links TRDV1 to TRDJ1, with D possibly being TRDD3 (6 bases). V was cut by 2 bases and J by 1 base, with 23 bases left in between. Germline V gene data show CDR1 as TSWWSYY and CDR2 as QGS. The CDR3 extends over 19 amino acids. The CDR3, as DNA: TGTGCTCTTGGGGAAAGAAGAATGGGGGCCTTCGGCTTCACCGATAAACTCATCTTT. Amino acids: CALGERRMGAFGFTDKLIF.

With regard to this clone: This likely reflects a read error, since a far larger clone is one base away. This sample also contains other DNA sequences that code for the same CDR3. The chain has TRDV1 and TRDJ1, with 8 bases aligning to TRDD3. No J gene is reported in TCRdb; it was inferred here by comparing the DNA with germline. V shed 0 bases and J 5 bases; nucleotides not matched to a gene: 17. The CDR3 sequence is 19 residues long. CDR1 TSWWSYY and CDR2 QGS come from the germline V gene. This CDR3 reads CALGELAWALGDPRDKLIF. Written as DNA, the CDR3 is TGTGCTCTTGGGGAACTCGCCTGGGCTCTGGGGGACCCCCGGGATAAACTCATCTTT.

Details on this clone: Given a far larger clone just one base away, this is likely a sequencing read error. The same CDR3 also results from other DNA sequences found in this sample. The CDR3 sequence: CACDTGQLGERMYTDKLIF. The CDR3 DNA sequence: TGTGCCTGTGACACCGGCCAATTGGGGGAGCGGATGTACACCGATAAGCTCATCTTT. The J gene was not called, though the V gene is TRDV2; TRDD3 is taken as the D call from the table, unchecked against the DNA. The germline V gene has CDR1 GEAIGNYY and CDR2 EKD. The CDR3 consists of 19 residues.

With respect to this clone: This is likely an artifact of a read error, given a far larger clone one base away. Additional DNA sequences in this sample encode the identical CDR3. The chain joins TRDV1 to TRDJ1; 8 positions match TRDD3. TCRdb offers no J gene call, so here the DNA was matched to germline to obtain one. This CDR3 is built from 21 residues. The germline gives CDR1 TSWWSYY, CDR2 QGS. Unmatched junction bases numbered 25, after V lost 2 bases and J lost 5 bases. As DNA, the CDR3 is TGTGCTCTTGGGGAAGGATCTAGATTTCCCTACTTACTGGGGGCCATTGATAAACTCATCTTT. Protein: CALGEGSRFPYLLGAIDKLIF.

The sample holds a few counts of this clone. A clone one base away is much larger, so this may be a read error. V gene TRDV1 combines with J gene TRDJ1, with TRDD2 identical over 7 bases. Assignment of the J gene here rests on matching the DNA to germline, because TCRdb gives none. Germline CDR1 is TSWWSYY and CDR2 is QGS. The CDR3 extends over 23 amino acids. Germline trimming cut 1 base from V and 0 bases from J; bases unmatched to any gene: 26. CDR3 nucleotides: TGTGCTCTTGGGGAACCGCCTTTCCTACAACAACAGGGGGCTCCCCCCTACACCGATAAACTCATCTTT. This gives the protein CALGEPPFLQQQGAPPYTDKLIF.

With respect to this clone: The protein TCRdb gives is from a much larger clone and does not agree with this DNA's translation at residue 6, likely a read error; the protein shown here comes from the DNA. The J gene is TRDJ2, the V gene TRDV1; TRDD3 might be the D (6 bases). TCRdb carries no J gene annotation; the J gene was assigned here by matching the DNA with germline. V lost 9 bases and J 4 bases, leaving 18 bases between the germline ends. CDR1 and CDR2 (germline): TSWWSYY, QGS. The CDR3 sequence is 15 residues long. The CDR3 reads CALTYVGISTAQLFF. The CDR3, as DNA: TGTGCTCTGACCTACGTAGGGATATCGACAGCACAACTCTTCTTT.

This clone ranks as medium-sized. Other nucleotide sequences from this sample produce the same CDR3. The CDR3 reads CALGKPLPFLRINTDKLIF. The CDR3 nucleotides are TGTGCTCTTGGGAAGCCACTACCTTTCCTACGGATCAACACCGATAAACTCATCTTT. The V and J genes are TRDV1 and TRDJ1; 7 bases are shared with TRDD2. CDR3 size: 19 residues. Germline V CDR1 and CDR2: TSWWSYY, QGS. After removal of 5 bases from V and 0 bases from J, the junction contained 18 bases not matched to a gene.

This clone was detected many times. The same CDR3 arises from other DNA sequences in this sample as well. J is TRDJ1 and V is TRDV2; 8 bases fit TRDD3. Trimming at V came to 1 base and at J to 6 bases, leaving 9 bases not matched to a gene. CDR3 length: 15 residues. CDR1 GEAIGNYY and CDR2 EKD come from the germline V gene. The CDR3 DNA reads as TGTGCCTGTGACACTGGGGGATCAGCGAAGAATAAACTCATCTTT. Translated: CACDTGGSAKNKLIF.

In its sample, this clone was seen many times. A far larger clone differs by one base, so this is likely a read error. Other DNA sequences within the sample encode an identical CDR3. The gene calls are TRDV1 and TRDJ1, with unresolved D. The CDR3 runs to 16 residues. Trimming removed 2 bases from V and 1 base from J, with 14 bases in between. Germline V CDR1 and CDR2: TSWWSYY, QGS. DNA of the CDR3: TGTGCTCTTGGGGAAACATCTTCGTATAGCACCGATAAACTCATCTTT. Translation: CALGETSSYSTDKLIF.

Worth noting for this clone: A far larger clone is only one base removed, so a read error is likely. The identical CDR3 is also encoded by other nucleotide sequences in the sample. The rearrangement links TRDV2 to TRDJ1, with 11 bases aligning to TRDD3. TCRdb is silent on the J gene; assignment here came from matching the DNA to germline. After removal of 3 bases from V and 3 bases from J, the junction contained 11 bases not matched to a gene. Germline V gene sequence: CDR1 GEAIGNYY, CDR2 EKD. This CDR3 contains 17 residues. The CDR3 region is CACDLLGDNVNADKLIF. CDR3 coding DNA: TGTGCCTGTGACTTACTGGGGGATAACGTAAACGCCGATAAACTCATCTTT.

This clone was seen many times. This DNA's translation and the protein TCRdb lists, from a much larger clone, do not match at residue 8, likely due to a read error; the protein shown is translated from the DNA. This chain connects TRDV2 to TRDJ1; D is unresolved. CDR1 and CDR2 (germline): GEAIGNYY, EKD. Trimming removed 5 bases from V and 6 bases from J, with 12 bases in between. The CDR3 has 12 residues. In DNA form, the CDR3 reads TGTGCCTGTGGGACCTGTACCTATAAACTCATCTTT. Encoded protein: CACGTCTYKLIF.

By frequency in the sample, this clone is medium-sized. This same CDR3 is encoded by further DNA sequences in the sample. The CDR3 sequence is CALGELPIPGKLIF. The CDR3 DNA is TGTGCTCTTGGGGAACTTCCGATACCGGGTAAACTCATCTTT. The genes are TRDV1 and TRDJ1, with a weak D call TRDD3 (5 bases). This CDR3 has 14 amino acids. The ends were cut back, 0 bases at V and 7 bases at J, with 12 bases in the middle. CDR1 is TSWWSYY, CDR2 QGS, per germline.

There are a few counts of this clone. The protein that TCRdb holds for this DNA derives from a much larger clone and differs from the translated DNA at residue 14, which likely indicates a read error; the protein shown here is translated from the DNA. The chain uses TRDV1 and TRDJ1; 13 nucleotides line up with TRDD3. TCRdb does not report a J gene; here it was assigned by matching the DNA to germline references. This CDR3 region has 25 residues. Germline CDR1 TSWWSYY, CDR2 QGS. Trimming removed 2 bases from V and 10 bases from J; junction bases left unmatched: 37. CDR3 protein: CALGEISAPSRAPHWGIRVTIGLIF. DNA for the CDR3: TGTGCTCTTGGGGAAATTTCGGCTCCCTCTCGGGCCCCGCACTGGGGGATACGGGTTACAATAGGACTCATCTTT.

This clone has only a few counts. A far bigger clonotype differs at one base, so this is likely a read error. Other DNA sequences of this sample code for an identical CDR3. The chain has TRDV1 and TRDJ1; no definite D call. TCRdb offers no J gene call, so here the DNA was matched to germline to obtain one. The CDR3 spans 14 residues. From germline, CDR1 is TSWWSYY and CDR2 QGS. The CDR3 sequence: CALGVPNVPDKLIF. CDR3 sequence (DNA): TGTGCTCTCGGGGTCCCAAATGTGCCGGATAAACTCATCTTT.

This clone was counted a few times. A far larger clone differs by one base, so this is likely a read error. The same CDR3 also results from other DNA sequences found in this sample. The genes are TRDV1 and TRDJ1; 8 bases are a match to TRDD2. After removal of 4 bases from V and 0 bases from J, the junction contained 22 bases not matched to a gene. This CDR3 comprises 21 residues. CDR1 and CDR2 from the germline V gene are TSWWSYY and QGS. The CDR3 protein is CALGGLPTRNSGRRYTDKLIF. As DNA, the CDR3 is TGTGCTCTTGGGGGGCTTCCTACGAGAAACTCCGGGCGTCGGTACACCGATAAACTCATCTTT.

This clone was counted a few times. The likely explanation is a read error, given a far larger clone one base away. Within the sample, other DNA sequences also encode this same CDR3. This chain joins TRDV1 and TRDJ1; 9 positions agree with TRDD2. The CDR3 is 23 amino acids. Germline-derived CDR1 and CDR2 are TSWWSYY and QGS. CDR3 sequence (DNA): TGTGCCCTTGGGGAGTCGCCCTTCCTACATATAACTGGGGACCCTCAGTACACCGATAAACTCATCTTT. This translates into CALGESPFLHITGDPQYTDKLIF.

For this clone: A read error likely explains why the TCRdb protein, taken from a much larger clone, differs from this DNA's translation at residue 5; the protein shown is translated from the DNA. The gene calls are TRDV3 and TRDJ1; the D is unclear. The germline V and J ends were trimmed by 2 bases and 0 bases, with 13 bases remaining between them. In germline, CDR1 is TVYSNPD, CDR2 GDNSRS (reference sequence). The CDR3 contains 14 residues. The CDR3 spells CAFFAPCYTDKLIF. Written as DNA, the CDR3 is TGTGCCTTTTTTGCTCCGTGTTACACCGATAAACTCATCTTT.

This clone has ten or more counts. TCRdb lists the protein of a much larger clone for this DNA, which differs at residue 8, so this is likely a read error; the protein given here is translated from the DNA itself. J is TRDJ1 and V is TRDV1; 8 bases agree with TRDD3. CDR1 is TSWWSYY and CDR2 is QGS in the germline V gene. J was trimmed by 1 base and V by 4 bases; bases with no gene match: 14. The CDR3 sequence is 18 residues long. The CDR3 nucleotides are TGTGCTCTTGGGGCCCACTACCACTGGTGGGGGATCACCGATAAACTCATCTTT. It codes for CALGAHYHWWGITDKLIF.

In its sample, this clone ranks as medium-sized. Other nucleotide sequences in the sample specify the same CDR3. The CDR3 bases are TGTGCTCTTGGGGAACGTCGACATAAACTCATCTTT. It is translated as CALGERRHKLIF. The rearrangement links TRDV1 to TRDJ1; no clear D gene. Trimming took 1 base from V and 6 from J, leaving 6 bases between them. Germline V lookup: CDR1 TSWWSYY, CDR2 QGS. This CDR3 is 12 amino acids long.

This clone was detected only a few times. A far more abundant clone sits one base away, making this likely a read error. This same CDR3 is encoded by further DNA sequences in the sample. The CDR3 DNA follows: TGTGCTCTCGGGGACCCCTATCCTACAGCCTGGGGGTACACCGATAAACTCATCTTT. This translates into CALGDPYPTAWGYTDKLIF. The chain couples TRDV1 to TRDJ1; weak D call: TRDD3 (7 bases). The J gene, left out of TCRdb, was set here by checking the DNA against germline. This CDR3 has 19 amino acids. CDR1 TSWWSYY and CDR2 QGS come from the germline V gene.